This is a list of T cell receptor beta chains from one sample in a study of OX40 agonist ivuxolimab in advanced cancers. Data came from immunoSEQ multiplex PCR; TCRdb stores just in-frame clones and leaves some out. The table has over 60,000 clones, 85% seen once. This specimen was CD4+ or CD8+ T cells sorted from blood, taken in a trial of the OX40 agonist ivuxolimab. The receptor source for this set is an adult with an advanced solid tumor such as melanoma, head and neck, liver or kidney cancer. Both conserved end residues are part of each CDR3. D genes are given only for firm matches. Size tells how often a clone was seen (once, few, many) or the class of an expanded clone, and some rows leave it out.

V gene	clone size	J gene	D gene	CDR3 protein	CDR3 DNA
TRBV5-1	-	TRBJ2-7	-	CASSLAPASYEQYF	TGCGCCAGCAGCTTGGCTCCGGCCTCCTACGAGCAGTACTTC
TRBV30	-	TRBJ2-5	TRBD2	CACTGTSGGWKTQYF	TGTGCCTGCACTGGGACTAGCGGGGGCTGGAAGACCCAGTACTTC
TRBV6-1	-	TRBJ1-5	TRBD1	CASSETGTGSNQPQHF	TGTGCCAGCAGTGAAACCGGGACAGGTAGCAATCAGCCCCAGCATTTT
TRBV7-2	-	TRBJ2-5	-	CASSLVAGKETQYF	TGTGCCAGCAGCTTAGTTGCAGGGAAAGAGACCCAGTACTTC
TRBV11-2	-	TRBJ1-3	-	CASHSTIYF	TGTGCCAGCCACAGCACCATATATTTT
TRBV5-1	-	TRBJ2-2	-	CASSLAENTGELFF	TGCGCCAGCAGCTTGGCTGAGAACACCGGGGAGCTGTTTTTT
TRBV5-1	-	TRBJ2-1	TRBD1	CASSSGQGAWNEQFF	TGCGCCAGCAGCTCGGGACAGGGGGCTTGGAATGAGCAGTTCTTC
TRBV5-1	-	TRBJ2-5	-	CASSFPAAAQYQETQYF	TGCGCCAGCAGCTTTCCCGCGGCCGCCCAGTACCAAGAGACCCAGTACTTC
TRBV5-1	-	TRBJ2-1	TRBD2	CASSLGLAGGITNSEQFF	TGCGCCAGCAGCTTGGGACTAGCGGGGGGAATAACCAACAGTGAGCAGTTCTTC
TRBV7-2	-	TRBJ2-7	TRBD1	CASSQRQGAYEQYF	TGTGCCAGCAGCCAGCGACAGGGCGCCTACGAGCAGTACTTC
TRBV4-3	-	TRBJ2-7	TRBD2	CASSQGLSGGPGYEQYF	TGCGCCAGCAGCCAAGGCCTTAGCGGGGGCCCCGGCTACGAGCAGTACTTC
TRBV19	-	TRBJ2-7	-	CASSPRGEDEQYF	TGTGCCAGTAGCCCCCGGGGAGAGGACGAGCAGTACTTC
TRBV7-8	-	TRBJ2-7	TRBD1	CASSSFRDRVLYEQYF	TGTGCCAGCAGCTCTTTCCGGGACAGGGTGCTTTACGAGCAGTACTTC
TRBV5-5	-	TRBJ1-1	-	CASSLRDGRAEAFF	TGTGCCAGCAGCTTGCGGGACGGTAGGGCTGAAGCTTTCTTT
TRBV6-5	-	TRBJ1-5	TRBD1	CASSYRDRGDNQPQHF	TGTGCCAGCAGTTACCGGGACAGGGGTGACAATCAGCCCCAGCATTTT
TRBV5-1	-	TRBJ2-1	TRBD1	CASSLRQGRNNEQFF	TGCGCCAGCAGCTTAAGACAGGGGAGGAACAATGAGCAGTTCTTC
TRBV7-2	-	TRBJ1-6	-	CASTPPYPVGYSPLHF	TGTGCCAGCACCCCACCGTATCCGGTGGGGTACTCACCCCTCCACTTT
TRBV5-1	-	TRBJ2-1	-	CASSLSGVEEQFF	TGCGCCAGCAGCTTGTCCGGGGTGGAGGAGCAGTTCTTC
TRBV4-1	-	TRBJ1-2	-	CASSQDPGFGYGYTF	TGCGCCAGCAGCCAAGATCCAGGGTTTGGCTATGGCTACACCTTC
TRBV7-9	few	TRBJ1-6	-	CASSGENSPLHF	TGTGCCAGCAGCGGGGAGAATTCACCCCTCCACTTT
TRBV2	once	TRBJ1-5	TRBD1	CASRGTGGFDQPQHF	TGTGCCAGCAGGGGGACAGGGGGATTCGATCAGCCCCAGCATTTT
TRBV6-5	-	TRBJ2-7	-	CASSEGYEQYF	TGTGCCAGCAGTGAAGGGTACGAGCAGTACTTC